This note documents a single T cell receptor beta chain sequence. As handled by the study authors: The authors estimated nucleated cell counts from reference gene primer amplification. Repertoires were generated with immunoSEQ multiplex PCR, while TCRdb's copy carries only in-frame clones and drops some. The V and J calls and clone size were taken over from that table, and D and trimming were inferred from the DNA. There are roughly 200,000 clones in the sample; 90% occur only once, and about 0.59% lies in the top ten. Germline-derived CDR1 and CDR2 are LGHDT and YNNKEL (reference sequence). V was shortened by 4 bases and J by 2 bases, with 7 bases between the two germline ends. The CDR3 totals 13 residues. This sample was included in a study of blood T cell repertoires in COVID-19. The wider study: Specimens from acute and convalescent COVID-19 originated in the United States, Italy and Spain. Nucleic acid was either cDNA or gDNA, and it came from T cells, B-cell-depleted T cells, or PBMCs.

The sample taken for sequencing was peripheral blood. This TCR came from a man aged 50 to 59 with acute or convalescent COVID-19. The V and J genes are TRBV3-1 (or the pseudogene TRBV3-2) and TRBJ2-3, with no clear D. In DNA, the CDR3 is TGTGCCAGCAGCCTTCAGATCACAGATACGCAGTATTTT. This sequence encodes CASSLQITDTQYF.